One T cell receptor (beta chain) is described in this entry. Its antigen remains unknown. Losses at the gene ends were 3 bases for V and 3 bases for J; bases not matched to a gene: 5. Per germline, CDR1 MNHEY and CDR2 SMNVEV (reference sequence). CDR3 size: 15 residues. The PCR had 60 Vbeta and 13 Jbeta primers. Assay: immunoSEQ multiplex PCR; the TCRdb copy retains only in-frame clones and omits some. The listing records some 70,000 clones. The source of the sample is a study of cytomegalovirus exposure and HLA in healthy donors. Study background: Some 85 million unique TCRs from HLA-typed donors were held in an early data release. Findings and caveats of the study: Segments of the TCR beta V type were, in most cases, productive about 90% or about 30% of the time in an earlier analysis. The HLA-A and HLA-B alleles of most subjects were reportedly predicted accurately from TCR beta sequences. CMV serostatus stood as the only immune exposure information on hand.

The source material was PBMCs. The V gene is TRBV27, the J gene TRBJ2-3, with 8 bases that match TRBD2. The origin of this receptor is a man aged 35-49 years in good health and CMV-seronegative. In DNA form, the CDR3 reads TGTGCCAGCAGTTTGTTTACTAGCGGTACAGATACGCAGTATTTT. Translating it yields CASSLFTSGTDTQYF.